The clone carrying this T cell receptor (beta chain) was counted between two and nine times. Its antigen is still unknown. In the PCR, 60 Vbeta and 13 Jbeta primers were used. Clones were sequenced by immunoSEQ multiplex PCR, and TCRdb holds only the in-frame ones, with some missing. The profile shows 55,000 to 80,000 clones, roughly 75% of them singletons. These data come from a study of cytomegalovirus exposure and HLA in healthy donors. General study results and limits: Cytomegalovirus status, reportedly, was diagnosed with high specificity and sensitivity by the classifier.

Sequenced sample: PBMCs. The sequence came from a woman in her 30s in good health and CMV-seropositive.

The CDR3 is CATSSGGHNSPLHF. As DNA, the CDR3 is TGCGCCACCTCCTCCGGGGGGCATAATTCACCCCTCCACTTT. The chain links TRBV4-3 to TRBJ1-6; maybe TRBD1 (6 bases). With 10 bases removed from V and 5 bases from J, the gap between germline ends came to 15 bases. CDR3 size: 14 residues. Germline V CDR1 and CDR2: LGHNA, YSLEER.